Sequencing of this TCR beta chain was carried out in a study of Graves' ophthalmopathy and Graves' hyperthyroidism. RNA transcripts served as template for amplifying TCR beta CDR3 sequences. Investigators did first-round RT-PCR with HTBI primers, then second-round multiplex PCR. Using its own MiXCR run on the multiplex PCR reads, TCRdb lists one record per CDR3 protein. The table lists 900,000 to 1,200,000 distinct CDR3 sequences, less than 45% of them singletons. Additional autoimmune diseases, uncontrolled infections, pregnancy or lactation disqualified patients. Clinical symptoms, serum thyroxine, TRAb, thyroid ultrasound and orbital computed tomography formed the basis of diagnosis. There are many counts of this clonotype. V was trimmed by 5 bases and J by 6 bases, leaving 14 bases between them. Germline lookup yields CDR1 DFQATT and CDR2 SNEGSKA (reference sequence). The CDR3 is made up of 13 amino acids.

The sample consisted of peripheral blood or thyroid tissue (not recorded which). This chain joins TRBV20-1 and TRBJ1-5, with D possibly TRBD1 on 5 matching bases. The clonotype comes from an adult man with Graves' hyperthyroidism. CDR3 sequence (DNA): TGCAGTGCTCCGGGACGTCAAGCTCAGCCCCAGCATTTT. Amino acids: CSAPGRQAQPQHF.